Detailed here is one T cell receptor beta chain. Study processing details: Reference gene primer amplification gave estimated nucleated cell counts. The method was immunoSEQ multiplex PCR; TCRdb's version includes in-frame clones alone and lacks a portion of them. V, J and clone size derive from that table, while D and trimming were established from the DNA sequence. The sample includes tens of thousands of clones, more than 80% of them seen just once. The data originate from a study of blood T cell repertoires in COVID-19. About the study: There were acute and convalescent COVID-19 samples, and they came from the United States, Italy and Spain. T cells, B-cell-depleted T cells, or PBMCs provided the cDNA or gDNA that served as material.

CDR1 SGHTA and CDR2 FQGNSA come from the germline V gene. V lost 8 bases to trimming and J lost 10 bases, with 16 bases between them. This CDR3 has 12 residues. The rearrangement uses TRBV7-2 and TRBJ2-3; possible D gene TRBD2, 5 bases. This receptor was taken from a woman of 80 years or more with acute or convalescent COVID-19. Material: peripheral blood. This CDR3 reads CASGLQFKAQYF. CDR3 DNA: TGTGCCAGCGGACTCCAATTCAAGGCGCAGTATTTT.